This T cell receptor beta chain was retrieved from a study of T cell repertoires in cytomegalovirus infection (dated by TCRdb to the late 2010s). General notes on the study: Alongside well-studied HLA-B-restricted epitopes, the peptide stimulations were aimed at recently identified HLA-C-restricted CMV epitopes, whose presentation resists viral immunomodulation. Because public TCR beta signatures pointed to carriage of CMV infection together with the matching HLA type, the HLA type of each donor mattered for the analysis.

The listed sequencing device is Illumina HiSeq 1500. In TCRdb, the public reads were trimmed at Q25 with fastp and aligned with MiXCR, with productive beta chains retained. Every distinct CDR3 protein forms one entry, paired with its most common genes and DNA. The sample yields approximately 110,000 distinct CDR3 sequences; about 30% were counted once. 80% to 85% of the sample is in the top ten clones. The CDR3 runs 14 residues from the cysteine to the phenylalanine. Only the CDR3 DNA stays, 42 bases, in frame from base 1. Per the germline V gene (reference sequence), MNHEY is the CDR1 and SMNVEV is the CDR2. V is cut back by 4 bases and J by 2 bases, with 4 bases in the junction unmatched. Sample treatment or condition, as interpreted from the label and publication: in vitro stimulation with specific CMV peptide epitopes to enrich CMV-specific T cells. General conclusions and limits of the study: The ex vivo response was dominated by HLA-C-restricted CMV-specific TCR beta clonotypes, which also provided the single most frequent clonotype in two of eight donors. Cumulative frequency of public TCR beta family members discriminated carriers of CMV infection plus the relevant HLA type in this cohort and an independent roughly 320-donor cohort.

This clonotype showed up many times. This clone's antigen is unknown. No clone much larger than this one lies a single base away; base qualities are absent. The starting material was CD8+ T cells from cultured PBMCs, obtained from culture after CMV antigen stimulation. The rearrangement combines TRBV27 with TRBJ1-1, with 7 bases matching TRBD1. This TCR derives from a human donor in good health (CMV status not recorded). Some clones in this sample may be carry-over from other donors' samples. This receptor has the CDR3 CASSSTGPNTEAFF. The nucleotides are TGTGCCAGCAGTTCGACAGGGCCTAACACTGAAGCTTTCTTT.